This T cell receptor (beta chain) was captured by sequencing in a study of control samples from healthy donors and cancer patients. Trimming took off 3 bases at V and 5 bases at J, with 16 bases between the two ends. The CDR3 has 14 residues. Germline CDR1 is SQVTM and CDR2 is ANQGSEA. Assay used: immunoSEQ multiplex PCR; TCRdb lists only in-frame clones, some missing. The sample lists around 68,000 clones, more than 80% seen once, with 2.5% to 3% in the top ten. As regards this clone: Other DNA sequences of this sample code for an identical CDR3.

The sequencing input was PBMCs. This TCR derives from a woman aged 50 to 65 with lung cancer. This chain uses TRBV29-1 with TRBJ1-1; D perhaps matches TRBD1 (5 bases). CDR3 protein: CSVDQGYSDTEAFF. CDR3 nucleotide sequence: TGCAGCGTTGACCAGGGATATTCGGATACTGAAGCTTTCTTT.